This TCR beta chain was sequenced during a study of CD8 T cells in Susac syndrome. The study's findings and limits: It was acknowledged in the study that its TCR sequencing and HLA analysis involved a relatively small number of individuals.

Turning to this clonotype: Its antigen remains unidentified.

An amount of RNA that ranged from roughly 0.45 to 1 ug was reverse transcribed with random hexamers. TCRdb analysed the immunoSEQ multiplex PCR reads with MiXCR anew, one entry per CDR3 protein. In the table there are 100,000 to 150,000 distinct CDR3 sequences, just under 95% of which are singletons. Germline values: CDR1 SGHRS, CDR2 YFSETQ. The CDR3 totals 14 residues. Trimming at V came to 4 bases and at J to 7 bases, leaving 7 bases not matched to a gene. This clonotype originated in a human donor in good health. This chain uses TRBV5-1 with TRBJ1-2, with TRBD1 matching over 10 bases. Sequencing was carried out using CD4+ T cells from PBMCs. DNA of the CDR3: TGCGCCAGCAGCCTGACAGGGGGCGACGGTGGCTACACCTTC. As protein: CASSLTGGDGGYTF.